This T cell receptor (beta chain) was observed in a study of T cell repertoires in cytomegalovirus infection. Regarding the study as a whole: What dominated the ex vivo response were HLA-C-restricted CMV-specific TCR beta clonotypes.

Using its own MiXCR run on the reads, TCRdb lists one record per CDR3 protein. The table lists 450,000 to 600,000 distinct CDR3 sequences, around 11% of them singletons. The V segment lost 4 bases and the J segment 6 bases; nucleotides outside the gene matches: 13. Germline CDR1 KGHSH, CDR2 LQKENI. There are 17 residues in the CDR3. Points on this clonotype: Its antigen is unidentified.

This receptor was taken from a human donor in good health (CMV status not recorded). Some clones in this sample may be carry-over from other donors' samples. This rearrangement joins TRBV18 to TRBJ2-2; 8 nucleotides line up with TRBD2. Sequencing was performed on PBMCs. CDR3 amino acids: CASSLLDTSGGAGELFF. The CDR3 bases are TGTGCCAGCTCACTCCTTGATACTAGCGGAGGAGCCGGGGAGCTGTTTTTT.